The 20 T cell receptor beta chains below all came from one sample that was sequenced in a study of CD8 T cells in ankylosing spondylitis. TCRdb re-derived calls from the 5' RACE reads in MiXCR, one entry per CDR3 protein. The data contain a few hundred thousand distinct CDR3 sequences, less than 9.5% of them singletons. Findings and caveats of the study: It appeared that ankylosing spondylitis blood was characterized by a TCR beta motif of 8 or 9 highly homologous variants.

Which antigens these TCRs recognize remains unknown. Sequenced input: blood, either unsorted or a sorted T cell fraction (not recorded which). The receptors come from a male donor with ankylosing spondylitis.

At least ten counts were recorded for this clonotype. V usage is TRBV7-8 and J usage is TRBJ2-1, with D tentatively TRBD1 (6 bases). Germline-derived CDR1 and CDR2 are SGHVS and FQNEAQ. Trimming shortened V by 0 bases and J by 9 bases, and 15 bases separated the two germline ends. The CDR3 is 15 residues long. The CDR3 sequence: CASSLAPKQGSEQFF. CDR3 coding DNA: TGTGCCAGCAGCTTAGCTCCCAAACAGGGAAGTGAGCAGTTCTTC.

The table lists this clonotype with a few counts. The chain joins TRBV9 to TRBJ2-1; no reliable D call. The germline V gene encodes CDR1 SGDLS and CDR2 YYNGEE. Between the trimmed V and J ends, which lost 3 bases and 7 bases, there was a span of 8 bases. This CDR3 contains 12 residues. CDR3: CASSGWGNEQFF. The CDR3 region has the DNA TGTGCCAGCAGCGGATGGGGTAATGAGCAGTTCTTC.

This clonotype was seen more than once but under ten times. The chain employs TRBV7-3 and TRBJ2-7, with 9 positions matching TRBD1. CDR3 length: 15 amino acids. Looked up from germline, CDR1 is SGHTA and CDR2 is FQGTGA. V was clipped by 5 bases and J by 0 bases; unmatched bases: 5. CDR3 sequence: CASSEGQGRSYEQYF. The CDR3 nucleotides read TGTGCCAGCAGCGAAGGACAGGGGCGCTCCTACGAGCAGTACTTC.

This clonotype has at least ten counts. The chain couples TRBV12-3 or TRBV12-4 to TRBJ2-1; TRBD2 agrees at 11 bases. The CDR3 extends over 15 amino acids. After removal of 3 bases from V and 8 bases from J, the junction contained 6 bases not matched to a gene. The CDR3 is CASSFRLAGYHEQFF. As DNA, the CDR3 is TGTGCCAGCAGTTTCAGACTAGCGGGATACCATGAGCAGTTCTTC.

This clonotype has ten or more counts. The CDR3: CASSFGGRAVWPEAFF. CDR3 nucleotide sequence: TGTGCCAGCAGCTTTGGGGGGCGGGCAGTGTGGCCGGAAGCTTTCTTT. V is TRBV11-2 and J is TRBJ1-1; weak D call: TRBD1 (6 bases). CDR1 SGHAT and CDR2 FQNNGV come from the germline V gene. The CDR3 has 16 amino acids. V was cut by 3 bases and J by 8 bases, with 22 bases left in between.

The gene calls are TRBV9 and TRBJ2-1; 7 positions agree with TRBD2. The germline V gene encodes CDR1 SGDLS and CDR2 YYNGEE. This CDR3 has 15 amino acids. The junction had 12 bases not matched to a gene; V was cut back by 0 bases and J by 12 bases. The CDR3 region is CASSVVLGGIGVQFF. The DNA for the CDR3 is TGTGCCAGCAGCGTAGTTTTGGGAGGGATCGGTGTGCAGTTCTTC.

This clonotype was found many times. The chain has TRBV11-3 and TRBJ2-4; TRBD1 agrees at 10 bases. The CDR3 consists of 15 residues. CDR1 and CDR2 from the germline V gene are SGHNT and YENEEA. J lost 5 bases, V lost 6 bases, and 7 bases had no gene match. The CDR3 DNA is TGTGCCAGCAGTAAAAGGACAGGGGGGGAAAACATTCAGTACTTC. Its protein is CASSKRTGGENIQYF.

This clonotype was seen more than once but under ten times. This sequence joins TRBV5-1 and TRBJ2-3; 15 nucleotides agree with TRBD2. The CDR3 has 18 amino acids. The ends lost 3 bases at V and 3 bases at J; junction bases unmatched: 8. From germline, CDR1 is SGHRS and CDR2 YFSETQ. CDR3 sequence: CASSSRTSGRAKTDTQYF. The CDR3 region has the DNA TGCGCCAGCAGCTCACGGACTAGCGGGAGGGCTAAAACAGATACGCAGTATTTT.

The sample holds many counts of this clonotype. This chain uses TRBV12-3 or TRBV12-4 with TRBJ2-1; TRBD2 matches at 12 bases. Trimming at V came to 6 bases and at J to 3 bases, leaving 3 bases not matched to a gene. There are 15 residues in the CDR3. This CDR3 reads CASSSSGRGYNEQFF. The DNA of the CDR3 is TGTGCCAGCAGCTCTAGCGGGAGGGGCTACAATGAGCAGTTCTTC.

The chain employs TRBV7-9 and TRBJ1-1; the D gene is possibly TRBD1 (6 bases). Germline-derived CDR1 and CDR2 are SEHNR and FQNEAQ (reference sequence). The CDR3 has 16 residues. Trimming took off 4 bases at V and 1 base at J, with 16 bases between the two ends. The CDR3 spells CASSSRVGRGNTEAFF. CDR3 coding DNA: TGTGCCAGCAGCTCCCGGGTGGGCAGGGGGAACACTGAAGCTTTCTTT.

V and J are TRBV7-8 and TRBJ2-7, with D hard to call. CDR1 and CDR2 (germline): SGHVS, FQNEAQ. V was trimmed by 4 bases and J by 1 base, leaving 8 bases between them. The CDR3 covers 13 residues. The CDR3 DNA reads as TGTGCCAGCAGCTCCCCCTTTTCCTACGAGCAGTACTTC. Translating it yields CASSSPFSYEQYF.

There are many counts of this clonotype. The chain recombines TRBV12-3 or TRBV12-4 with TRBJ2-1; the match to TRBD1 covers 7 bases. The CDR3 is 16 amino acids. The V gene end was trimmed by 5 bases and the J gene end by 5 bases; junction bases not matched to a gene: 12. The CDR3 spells CASSPSGQSWHNEQFF. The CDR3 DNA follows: TGTGCCAGCAGTCCCTCGGGACAGTCATGGCACAATGAGCAGTTCTTC.

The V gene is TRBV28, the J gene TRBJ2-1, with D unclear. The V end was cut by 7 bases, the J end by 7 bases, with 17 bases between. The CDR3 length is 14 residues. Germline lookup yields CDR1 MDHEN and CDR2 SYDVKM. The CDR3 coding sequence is TGTGCCAGCATTGGGCCTTCCGGCCTGAATGAGCAGTTCTTC. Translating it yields CASIGPSGLNEQFF. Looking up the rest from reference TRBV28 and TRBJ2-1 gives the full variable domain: DVKVTQSSRYLVKRTGEKVFLECVQDMDHENMFWYRQDPGLGLRLIYFSYDVKMKEKGDIPEGYSVSREKKERFSLILESASTNQTSMYLCASIGPSGLNEQFFGPGTRLTVL.

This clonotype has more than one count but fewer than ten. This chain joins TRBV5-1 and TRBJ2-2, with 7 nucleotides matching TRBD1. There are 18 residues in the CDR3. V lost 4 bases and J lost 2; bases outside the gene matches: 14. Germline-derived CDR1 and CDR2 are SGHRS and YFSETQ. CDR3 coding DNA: TGCGCCAGCAGCCGACAGGGTGTTACCCTTCCTAACACCGGGGAGCTGTTTTTT. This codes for CASSRQGVTLPNTGELFF.

The CDR3 nucleotides read TGTGCCAGTAAAGGGGGAGGGAGGAGGAATGAGCAGTTCTTC. This translates into CASKGGGRRNEQFF. The chain couples TRBV21-1 to TRBJ2-1; TRBD2 was called by the table and not checked on the DNA. TRBV21-1 is classified as a pseudogene. The CDR3 contains 14 residues.

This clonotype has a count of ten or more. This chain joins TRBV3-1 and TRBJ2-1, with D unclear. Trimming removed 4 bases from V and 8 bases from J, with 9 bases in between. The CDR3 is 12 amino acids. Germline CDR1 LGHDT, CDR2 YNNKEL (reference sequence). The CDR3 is CASSPSLDEQFF. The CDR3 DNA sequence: TGTGCCAGCAGCCCGTCCTTAGATGAGCAGTTCTTC.

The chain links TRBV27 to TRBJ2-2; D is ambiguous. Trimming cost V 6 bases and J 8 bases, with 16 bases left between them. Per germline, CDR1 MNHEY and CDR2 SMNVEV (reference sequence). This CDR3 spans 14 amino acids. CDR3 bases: TGTGCCAGCAGCTTTCTAGTGCCCGAAGGGGAGCTGTTTTTT. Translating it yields CASSFLVPEGELFF.

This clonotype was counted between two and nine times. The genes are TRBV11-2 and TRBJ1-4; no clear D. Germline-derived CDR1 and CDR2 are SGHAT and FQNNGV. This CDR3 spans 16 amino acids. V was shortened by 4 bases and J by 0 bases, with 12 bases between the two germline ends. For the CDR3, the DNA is TGTGCCAGCAGCTCTGGCATTGGGGCAACTAATGAAAAACTGTTTTTT. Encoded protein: CASSSGIGATNEKLFF.

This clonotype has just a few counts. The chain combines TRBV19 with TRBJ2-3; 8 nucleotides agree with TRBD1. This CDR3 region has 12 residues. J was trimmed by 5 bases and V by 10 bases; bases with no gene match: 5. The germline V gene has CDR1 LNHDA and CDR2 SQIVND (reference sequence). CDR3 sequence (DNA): TGTGCCACCCAGGGGGCAGTAGATACGCAGTATTTT. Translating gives CATQGAVDTQYF.

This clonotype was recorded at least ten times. CDR3 DNA sequence: TGTGCCAGCAGCCAAGGGGGGAACACTGAAGCTTTCTTT. It yields the protein CASSQGGNTEAFF. The rearrangement uses TRBV14 and TRBJ1-1; no definite D call. Germline assignment: CDR1 SGHDN and CDR2 FVKESK. Trimming took 1 base from V and 1 from J, leaving 4 bases between them. The CDR3 runs 13 residues.